One sample yielded the 7 T cell receptor beta chains listed below, sequenced in a study of pediatric ulcerative colitis. The method was immunoSEQ multiplex PCR; TCRdb's version includes in-frame clones alone and lacks a portion of them. The data contain about 32,000 clones, around 80% of them seen just once; the ten biggest clones take up around 4.3%. Sequences were obtained from blood. The origin of the receptors is a boy between 10 and 17 years old with severe ulcerative colitis.

This chain links TRBV11-2 with TRBJ1-2, with 7 bases matching TRBD1. CDR1 is SGHAT, CDR2 FQNNGV, per germline. This CDR3 is 18 amino acids long. J was trimmed by 6 bases and V by 5 bases; bases with no gene match: 21. The CDR3 DNA sequence: TGTGCCAGCAGCCGAACGGGCGTCCGTTATGGAGGGGGCGATGGCTACACCTTC. Its protein product is CASSRTGVRYGGGDGYTF.

The chain carries TRBV7-9 and TRBJ1-2; D remains unclear. The V end was cut by 4 bases, the J end by 5 bases, with 17 bases between. There are 15 residues in the CDR3. Germline V gene data show CDR1 as SEHNR and CDR2 as FQNEAQ (reference sequence). The CDR3 DNA sequence: TGTGCCAGCAGCTCCTACCTGGGCCTTCTTTATGGCTACACCTTC. Amino acid sequence: CASSSYLGLLYGYTF.

The chain joins TRBV30 to TRBJ1-2; D ambiguous. CDR3 length: 12 amino acids. Trimming cost V 2 bases and J 11 bases, with 15 bases left between them. CDR1 is GTSNPN and CDR2 is SVGIG in the germline V gene (reference sequence). The CDR3 spells CAWSKGPGGYTF. DNA for the CDR3: TGTGCCTGGAGTAAGGGTCCGGGTGGGTACACCTTC.

J is TRBJ2-4 and V is TRBV7-9; 9 nucleotides align to TRBD1. V dropped 6 bases and J dropped 3; count of bases not matched to a gene: 9. This CDR3 contains 16 residues. CDR1 is SEHNR and CDR2 is FQNEAQ in the germline V gene (reference sequence). The CDR3 DNA reads TGTGCCAGCAGTATACAGGGGGCGATGGGCAAAAACATTCAGTACTTC. Translating gives CASSIQGAMGKNIQYF. Together with reference TRBV7-9 and TRBJ2-4, the CDR3 gives the full variable domain: DTGVSQNPRHKITKRGQNVTFRCDPISEHNRLYWYRQTLGQGPEFLTYFQNEAQLEKSRLLSDRFSAERPKGSFSTLEIQRTEQGDSAMYLCASSIQGAMGKNIQYFGAGTRLSVL.

This sequence joins TRBV2 and TRBJ1-2, with D perhaps TRBD1 (5 bases). CDR1 and CDR2 (germline): SNHLY, FYNNEI. Trimming removed 3 bases from V and 1 base from J, with 9 bases in between. The length of the CDR3 is 14 residues. The DNA for the CDR3 is TGTGCCAGCAGTGACCGCAGGGATAACTATGGCTACACCTTC. It encodes CASSDRRDNYGYTF.

The V and J genes are TRBV6-5 and TRBJ2-7; 7 positions agree with TRBD1. Germline CDR1 MNHEY, CDR2 SVGAGI. CDR3 size: 15 residues. V lost 6 bases, J lost 6 bases, and 14 bases stayed unmatched. The CDR3 sequence is CASSLNRGPMAEQYF. CDR3 DNA sequence: TGTGCCAGCAGCCTTAACAGGGGACCCATGGCCGAGCAGTACTTC.

V gene TRBV19 combines with J gene TRBJ1-1; D ambiguous. V lost 10 bases, J lost 1 base, and 13 bases lay in between. CDR3 length: 13 amino acids. Per the germline V gene, CDR1 is LNHDA and CDR2 is SQIVND (reference sequence). In nucleotides, the CDR3 is TGTGCCACCACAAATACGTGGAACACTGAAGCTTTCTTT. Protein product: CATTNTWNTEAFF.